Following are 27 T cell receptor beta chains from one sample sequenced in a study of Ad26.COV2.S vaccination and SARS-CoV-2 variants. Treatment of the sample: roughly 18 received Ad26.COV2.S at low or high dose, single or two shots; 5 received placebo; per-sample allocation not given. The samples were gathered on day 63 after the first injection of vaccine or placebo. Here immunoSEQ multiplex PCR was the method, and the copy in TCRdb shows in-frame clones only, minus some. Among 320,000 or so clones, 90% were seen once, and the ten largest hold around 5.5%. The sample consisted of peripheral blood, taken in a trial of Ad26.COV2.S vaccine versus placebo. The receptors originated from a person aged 18-60 years who received the Ad26.COV2.S COVID-19 vaccine or a placebo.

This clone appeared a single time. This sequence joins TRBV9 and TRBJ2-5; D is perhaps TRBD2 (6 bases). This CDR3 has 13 residues. Looked up from germline, CDR1 is SGDLS and CDR2 is YYNGEE. V lost 5 bases to trimming and J lost 2 bases, with 10 bases between them. The CDR3 nucleotides read TGTGCCAGCAGTATGCGGGGACAAGAGACCCAGTACTTC. Amino acids: CASSMRGQETQYF.

The chain is built from TRBV19 and TRBJ1-2, with D possibly being TRBD1 (6 bases). Looked up from germline, CDR1 is LNHDA and CDR2 is SQIVND (reference sequence). This CDR3 contains 16 residues. V gave up 5 bases and J gave up 4 bases, with 20 bases separating them. The CDR3 loop reads CASSWGHSLPGYGYTF. DNA of the CDR3: TGTGCCAGTAGTTGGGGACACTCCCTCCCAGGCTATGGCTACACCTTC.

This sequence joins TRBV25-1 and TRBJ1-4, with no clear D. The CDR3 is 15 residues long. Trimming shortened V by 5 bases and J by 8 bases, and 18 bases separated the two germline ends. Germline CDR1 and CDR2: MGHDK and SYGVNS. CDR3 protein: CASSQARPWEEKLFF. The DNA for the CDR3 is TGTGCCAGCAGTCAGGCGAGGCCCTGGGAGGAAAAACTGTTTTTT.

The V gene is TRBV3-1 (or the pseudogene TRBV3-2), the J gene TRBJ2-3, with 8 bases lining up with TRBD2. The CDR3 contains 17 residues. Germline loops: CDR1 LGHDT, CDR2 YNNKEL (reference sequence). J lost 0 bases, V lost 4 bases, and 9 bases had no gene match. The CDR3 reads CASSLRGGGKSTDTQYF. CDR3 DNA: TGTGCCAGCAGCCTCCGAGGCGGGGGGAAAAGCACAGATACGCAGTATTTT.

The chain combines TRBV18 with TRBJ1-6; no clear D. With 0 bases removed from V and 7 bases from J, the gap between germline ends came to 13 bases. The CDR3 extends over 16 amino acids. CDR1 is KGHSH, CDR2 LQKENI, per germline. The chain's CDR3 is CASSPPRTDSNSPLHF. CDR3 sequence (DNA): TGTGCCAGCTCACCACCCAGAACGGACTCCAATTCACCCCTCCACTTT.

The chain links TRBV27 to TRBJ1-2; D remains unclear. This CDR3 has 15 residues. CDR1 and CDR2 (germline): MNHEY, SMNVEV (reference sequence). Between the trimmed V and J ends, which lost 9 bases and 0 bases, there was a span of 17 bases. Here the CDR3 DNA reads TGTGCCAGTCTTCCGATGGGAAACCCTAACTATGGCTACACCTTC. This encodes CASLPMGNPNYGYTF.

This clone was found once. This chain uses TRBV4-3 with TRBJ2-3; 7 bases line up with TRBD2. Trimming at V came to 3 bases and at J to 2 bases, leaving 14 bases not matched to a gene. The CDR3 is made up of 18 amino acids. CDR1 and CDR2 from the germline V gene are LGHNA and YSLEER. The CDR3 bases are TGCGCCAGCAGCCAGGGTAGCGGGCACAATGAATTCACAGATACGCAGTATTTT. Encoded protein: CASSQGSGHNEFTDTQYF.

The gene calls are TRBV4-1 and TRBJ2-2; the match to TRBD2 covers 12 bases. Trimming cost V 4 bases and J 3 bases; bases outside gene matches: 9. The V gene's germline CDR1 is MGHRA and CDR2 YSYEKL. CDR3 length equals 18 residues. This CDR3 is CASSLFLAGGPYTGELFF. The CDR3 bases are TGCGCCAGCAGCCTATTTCTAGCGGGGGGGCCGTACACCGGGGAGCTGTTTTTT.

The chain joins TRBV4-3 to TRBJ2-2, with D hard to call. The CDR3 contains 13 residues. Trimming took 0 bases from V and 7 from J, leaving 6 bases between them. Germline CDR1 reads LGHNA; CDR2 reads YSLEER. CDR3 sequence: CASSQDWFGELFF. For the CDR3, the DNA is TGCGCCAGCAGCCAAGATTGGTTCGGGGAGCTGTTTTTT.

This clone has just one count. The gene calls are TRBV4-3 and TRBJ1-2; 9 bases fit TRBD1. V was pared by 0 bases and J by 2 bases, with 13 bases of the junction left unmatched. The CDR3 is made up of 19 amino acids. Per germline, CDR1 LGHNA and CDR2 YSLEER. The chain's CDR3 is CASSQDIKGQGGFNYGYTF. In DNA, the CDR3 is TGCGCCAGCAGCCAAGATATAAAGGGACAGGGCGGGTTCAACTATGGCTACACCTTC.

The chain has TRBV18 and TRBJ2-7; 9 bases are a match to TRBD1. With 3 bases clipped from V and 5 bases from J, the junction kept 14 bases outside the gene matches. The germline CDR1 and CDR2 sequences are KGHSH and LQKENI. The CDR3 covers 17 residues. The CDR3 DNA reads as TGTGCCAGCTCACCGACGATGTTACAGGGGGCTAACAACGAGCAGTACTTC. It is translated as CASSPTMLQGANNEQYF.

This clone occurred once. V gene TRBV5-1 combines with J gene TRBJ2-7; 9 nucleotides line up with TRBD1. With 3 bases clipped from V and 5 bases from J, the junction kept 6 bases outside the gene matches. CDR3 size: 14 residues. Germline CDR1 and CDR2: SGHRS and YFSETQ. As DNA, the CDR3 is TGCGCCAGCAGCTGGGGGGACAGGGTAGACGAGCAGTACGTC. The encoded protein is CASSWGDRVDEQYV.

The V gene is TRBV19, the J gene TRBJ2-5, with no clear D. Germline V gene data show CDR1 as LNHDA and CDR2 as SQIVND (reference sequence). This CDR3 contains 14 residues. Trimming pared 5 bases from V and 1 base from J, leaving 11 bases between. The CDR3 loop reads CASSLDVVQETQYF. CDR3 bases: TGTGCCAGTAGTTTGGATGTGGTCCAAGAGACCCAGTACTTC.

The chain carries TRBV7-8 and TRBJ1-5, with TRBD1 as a possible D gene (6 bases). Germline CDR1 and CDR2: SGHVS and FQNEAQ. CDR3 length: 19 amino acids. Trimming cost V 5 bases and J 4 bases, with 27 bases left between them. The CDR3 reads CASSPSGGVVAGTNQPQHF. CDR3 nucleotide sequence: TGTGCCAGCAGCCCCTCCGGAGGGGTGGTGGCAGGGACAAATCAGCCCCAGCATTTT.

The rearrangement uses TRBV5-8 and TRBJ2-3, with D tentatively TRBD1 (6 bases). V lost 3 bases to trimming and J lost 4 bases, with 15 bases between them. Per the germline V gene, CDR1 is SGHTS and CDR2 is YDEGEE. The CDR3 sequence is 15 residues long. This CDR3 reads CASSSRDPGADTQYF. CDR3 in DNA: TGTGCCAGCAGCTCCCGAGACCCAGGGGCAGATACGCAGTATTTT.

The chain uses TRBV4-2 and TRBJ2-7; D possibly corresponds to TRBD1 (5 bases). V lost 2 bases to trimming and J lost 2 bases, with 10 bases between them. Looked up from germline, CDR1 is LGHNA and CDR2 is YNFKEQ. The CDR3 sequence is 14 residues long. The CDR3 nucleotides read TGTGCCAGCAGCCAACAGGGTATGACCTACGAGCAGTACTTC. Residues: CASSQQGMTYEQYF.

The chain has TRBV12-3 or TRBV12-4 and TRBJ1-1; possible D gene TRBD1, 6 bases. The CDR3 extends over 13 amino acids. The V end lost 6 bases, the J end lost 7 bases, and 15 bases lay between the germline ends. The CDR3 sequence is CASSEQGTGEAFF. The DNA for the CDR3 is TGTGCCAGCAGCGAACAGGGAACGGGTGAAGCTTTCTTT.

This rearrangement joins TRBV10-3 to TRBJ1-1, with a possible D match to TRBD1 (5 bases). The CDR3 runs to 15 residues. Germline V CDR1 and CDR2: ENHRY, SYGVKD. With 9 bases removed from V and 1 base from J, the gap between germline ends came to 18 bases. This CDR3 reads CAIQNSGSGNTEAFF. The CDR3 coding sequence is TGTGCCATACAGAATTCAGGGTCTGGGAACACTGAAGCTTTCTTT.

The rearrangement joins TRBV27 to TRBJ2-2, with D unclear. Per the germline V gene, CDR1 is MNHEY and CDR2 is SMNVEV (reference sequence). Trimming pared 4 bases from V and 6 bases from J, leaving 6 bases between. The CDR3 extends over 12 amino acids. This CDR3 is CASSSFPGELFF. Written as DNA, the CDR3 is TGTGCCAGCAGTTCCTTCCCCGGGGAGCTGTTTTTT.

The chain uses TRBV12-3 or TRBV12-4 and TRBJ2-1; D call uncertain. This CDR3 region has 12 residues. V dropped 5 bases and J dropped 5 bases, with 7 bases sitting between them. The CDR3 nucleotides read TGTGCCAGCAGTGGGCCTAACAATGAGCAGTTCTTC. It specifies CASSGPNNEQFF.

The chain is built from TRBV6-5 and TRBJ1-5; no clear D gene. In germline, CDR1 is MNHEY, CDR2 SVGAGI. The CDR3 contains 13 residues. V was clipped by 8 bases and J by 1 base, with 9 bases between them. DNA for the CDR3: TGTGCCAGCTCTTGGCCCAGCAATCAGCCCCAGCATTTT. Encoded protein: CASSWPSNQPQHF.

The chain employs TRBV7-9 and TRBJ1-2, with TRBD1 matching 7 bases. With V trimmed by 5 bases and J by 0 bases, 9 bases remained unmatched. The CDR3 extends over 16 amino acids. Germline V gene sequence: CDR1 SEHNR, CDR2 FQNEAQ (reference sequence). CDR3 amino acids: CASSSTGVYANYGYTF. The CDR3 DNA sequence: TGTGCCAGCAGCAGTACAGGGGTCTATGCTAACTATGGCTACACCTTC.

This chain connects TRBV25-1 to TRBJ1-6, with unresolved D. Trimming left V 6 bases short and J 10 bases short, with 16 bases between. There are 14 residues in the CDR3. Germline V gene sequence: CDR1 MGHDK, CDR2 SYGVNS. The CDR3 loop reads CASRDAGFLSPLHF. CDR3 nucleotide sequence: TGTGCCAGCAGGGATGCCGGGTTTTTATCACCCCTCCACTTT. The full variable domain, its missing parts supplied by reference TRBV25-1 and TRBJ1-6, is EADIYQTPRYLVIGTGKKITLECSQTMGHDKMYWYQQDPGMELHLIHYSYGVNSTEKGDLSSESTVSRIRTEHFPLTLESARPSHTSQYLCASRDAGFLSPLHFGNGTRLTVT.

This chain uses TRBV11-3 with TRBJ1-1, with D perhaps matching TRBD1 (5 bases). CDR1 is SGHNT and CDR2 is YENEEA in the germline V gene. Trimming left V 4 bases short and J 1 base short, with 16 bases between. The CDR3 has 16 residues. The CDR3 region is CASSSKGLLTNTEAFF. The CDR3 bases are TGTGCCAGCAGCTCTAAGGGGCTCCTCACGAACACTGAAGCTTTCTTT.

The CDR3 reads CASSLGLSSSYNEQFF. CDR3 sequence (DNA): TGTGCCAGTAGTTTAGGACTATCGAGCTCCTACAATGAGCAGTTCTTC. The genes are TRBV19 and TRBJ2-1, with D tentatively TRBD2 (6 bases). Germline assignment: CDR1 LNHDA and CDR2 SQIVND (reference sequence). The CDR3 is 16 amino acids. Trimming cost V 5 bases and J 0 bases, with 14 bases left between them. Looking up the rest from reference TRBV19 and TRBJ2-1 gives the full variable domain: DGGITQSPKYLFRKEGQNVTLSCEQNLNHDAMYWYRQDPGQGLRLIYYSQIVNDFQKGDIAEGYSVSREKKESFPLTVTSAQKNPTAFYLCASSLGLSSSYNEQFFGPGTRLTVL.

This clone came up once. CDR3 amino acids: CASSAREGRGYTF. In DNA, the CDR3 is TGTGCCAGCAGCGCCAGGGAGGGTCGAGGCTACACCTTC. The V call is TRBV9, the J call TRBJ1-2, with TRBD1 as a possible D gene (5 bases). CDR1 is SGDLS and CDR2 is YYNGEE in the germline V gene. This CDR3 contains 13 residues. The V end was cut by 3 bases, the J end by 8 bases, with 14 bases between.

The V gene is TRBV7-9, the J gene TRBJ2-3; 7 bases align to TRBD1. V shed 9 bases and J 0 bases; nucleotides not matched to a gene: 9. The germline CDR1 and CDR2 sequences are SEHNR and FQNEAQ (reference sequence). The CDR3 sequence is 15 residues long. The CDR3 DNA follows: TGTGCCAGTGCGAACAGGGGTGGTAGCACAGATACGCAGTATTTT. It encodes CASANRGGSTDTQYF.